The rows below give T cell receptor beta chains drawn from one sample of a study of blood T cells in healthy people across ages. TCRdb recomputed calls from the 5' RACE reads with MiXCR, one row per CDR3 protein. The sample holds about a million distinct CDR3 sequences, 48% seen once. The specimen was blood. These receptors originate from a man younger than 40 in good health. The conserved cysteine and the conserved F or W are not part of the CDR3 here.

V	J	CDR3
TRBV14	TRBJ1-1	ASSQVMGRTEAF
TRBV21-1	TRBJ2-5	ASNNSYQARDRGQETQY
TRBV5-1	TRBJ2-7	ASSWGQAYEQY
TRBV13	TRBJ2-1	ASSARRVLNEQF
TRBV4-3	TRBJ2-4	ASSQDTGAKNIQY
TRBV5-1	TRBJ1-1	ASSAGTVNTEAF
TRBV12-3/TRBV12-4	TRBJ2-5	ASSFLTGVGETQY
TRBV10-3	TRBJ2-5	AIRNRDETQY
TRBV7-9	TRBJ1-1	ASSSLTEAF
TRBV28	TRBJ2-7	ASSQGVRSYEQY
TRBV4-1	TRBJ2-7	ASSQGRGLSYNEQY
TRBV20-1	.	SATSPDRGVYEQY
TRBV7-9	.	ASSPGLVGKETQY
TRBV29-1	TRBJ1-2	SVVLNYGYT
TRBV4-3	TRBJ2-3	ASSQAGGVSTDTQY
TRBV5-1	TRBJ1-2	ASSLGREDGYT
TRBV7-2	TRBJ2-7	ASSGGGSYEQY
TRBV11-2	TRBJ1-1	ASSNGLNTEAF
TRBV10-3	TRBJ2-1	ASGTGGGNYNEQF
TRBV2	TRBJ2-1	ATQGLGKIGWNEQF
TRBV3-1	TRBJ2-3	ASSQDLGFLDRAITDTQY
TRBV7-2	TRBJ1-1	ASSLSIALENSLTEAF
TRBV5-6	TRBJ2-5	ASSLEASGGMTQY
TRBV20-1	TRBJ2-7	SAPGRSYEQY
TRBV20-1	TRBJ2-7	SAPTGGAYEQY
TRBV6-6	TRBJ2-7	ASTVAGTSYEQY
TRBV7-2	TRBJ1-1	ASGIRRGQGLEAF
TRBV27	TRBJ2-1	ASSLFGQYNEQF
TRBV12-3/TRBV12-4	TRBJ2-4	ASSLRGAGKNIQY
TRBV12-3/TRBV12-4	TRBJ2-1	ASSLGNSVDNEQF
TRBV20-1	TRBJ2-1	SASPPTSYNEQF
TRBV7-2	TRBJ2-7	ASSQLAGGREQY
TRBV4-2	TRBJ2-4	ASSTYRGRMDKNIQY
TRBV4-1	TRBJ2-7	ASSRIPGHEDYEQY
TRBV2	TRBJ1-5	ASSRDSGYQPQH
TRBV20-1	TRBJ1-1	RPTGNTEAF
TRBV27	TRBJ2-5	ASSLIQTGHQETQY
TRBV7-3	TRBJ2-1	ASSLGTGIHNEQF
TRBV15	TRBJ1-1	ATSSRGENTEAF
TRBV20-1	TRBJ1-2	SARDKGNPNYGYT
TRBV4-1	TRBJ1-2	ASSQEFGMGNYGYT
TRBV6-6	TRBJ2-1	ASSYLGQGAWNEQF
TRBV7-2	TRBJ2-4	ASSLWTSGETHY
TRBV6-2/TRBV6-3	TRBJ2-1	ASSYPPGQRGNNEQF
TRBV6-2/TRBV6-3	TRBJ1-4	ASNDRGRDEKLF
TRBV6-5	TRBJ1-5	ASSYSSAGQGPSSNQPQH
TRBV6-5	TRBJ2-3	ASSYPDGSTDTQY
TRBV5-1	TRBJ1-1	ASSLPGQSTEAF
TRBV5-8	TRBJ2-1	ASSFLPYNEQF
TRBV20-1	TRBJ1-4	SARESRSATNEKLF
TRBV20-1	TRBJ2-2	SADRTSGGLTGELF
TRBV6-2/TRBV6-3	TRBJ2-4	ASSVGHIQY
TRBV18	TRBJ2-7	ANSPVQGASPYEQY
TRBV27	.	ASSVSGGDEQY
TRBV4-3	TRBJ2-7	ASSLQRGGSYEQY
TRBV7-2	TRBJ2-3	ASSFPQGTDTQY
TRBV3-1	TRBJ2-3	ASSQERTSGPNTQY
TRBV20-1	TRBJ2-3	SARDHSYTDTQY
TRBV5-1	TRBJ2-1	ASQIALDGNEQF